A selection of T cell receptor beta chains follows, all from one sample in a study of blood T cell repertoires in COVID-19. Sequenced by immunoSEQ multiplex PCR; TCRdb stores in-frame clones only, minus some. The table has about 190,000 clones, about 88% seen once; the top ten hold about 6.8%. Sequenced input: peripheral blood. The receptors were sampled from a middle-aged woman who had recovered from COVID-19. Each CDR3 is given with its conserved first and last residue. Some rows mark clone size as missing; the rest say once, few, many or name a class of expanded clone.

CASSQGRITGGANEQFF	TRBV4-1	TRBJ2-1	few
CASSVASGGETQYF	TRBV9	TRBJ2-5	.
CASSTGQQETQYF	TRBV5-1	TRBJ2-5	once
CASGEVAGAGELFF	TRBV5-1	TRBJ2-2	.
CASSTQTGVTYEQYF	TRBV19	TRBJ2-7	.
CASSLGQALNQPQHF	TRBV7-2	TRBJ1-5	.
CASSQEGTPNSPLHF	TRBV4-1	TRBJ1-6	few
CAAGEIYEQYF	TRBV10-3	TRBJ2-7	once
CASSFTEGSGYTF	TRBV9	TRBJ1-2	.
CASSGRNTDTQYF	TRBV7-8	TRBJ2-3	.
CASSEGLPYTDTQYF	TRBV2	TRBJ2-3	.
CASSLGGTAYEQYF	TRBV11-2	TRBJ2-7	.
CASSTDRGGNSPLHF	TRBV19	TRBJ1-6	once
CASSSTPVGRDTQYF	TRBV5-1	TRBJ2-3	.
CASSFQGVGKLFF	TRBV28	TRBJ1-4	.
CASSPLEGGFDEQFF	TRBV18	TRBJ2-1	.